The source of this T cell receptor beta chain is a study of liver allograft versus peripheral blood T cells. Study-level background: Comparing T cell receptor repertoires in transplanted livers with those in recipients' peripheral blood was part of the design. The study's findings and limits: Liver allograft and peripheral blood T cell receptor repertoires reportedly differed.

The CDR3 contains 14 residues. Germline CDR1 SNHLY, CDR2 FYNNEI. Trimming stripped 10 bases from V and 4 bases from J, with 19 bases between. TCRdb reprocessed the reads with MiXCR, giving one entry per CDR3 protein. The repertoire holds 4,000 or so distinct CDR3 sequences, with 14% as singletons. This clonotype showed up just a few times. Its antigen is currently unknown. The chain carries TRBV2 and TRBJ1-2; the D gene is possibly TRBD1 (6 bases). The clonotype was recovered from a human patient who had a liver transplant. Part of the T cells may come from the graft donor. CDR3 coding DNA: TGTGCCATAAGGGATGAGGGGGGCACCTATGGCTACACCTTC. Protein: CAIRDEGGTYGYTF.